This TCR beta chain was captured in a study of cytomegalovirus exposure and HLA in healthy donors. V lost 10 bases and J lost 5; bases outside the gene matches: 6. CDR1 and CDR2 (germline): ENHRY, SYGVKD. The CDR3 totals 13 residues. Primers: 60 Vbeta forward and 13 Jbeta reverse. This table comes from immunoSEQ multiplex PCR, and its TCRdb copy is limited to in-frame clones, with some not included. Of about 190,000 clones listed, 81% were seen once; the top ten hold around 3.6%. The source is a man aged 40-49 years in good health and CMV-seropositive. The sequenced sample was PBMCs. The J gene is TRBJ1-1, the V gene TRBV10-3; 11 bases are a match to TRBD1. The DNA of the CDR3 is TGTGCCAGCGGACAGGGGGCGAGGACTGAAGCTTTCTTT. Its translation is CASGQGARTEAFF.